Following are 9 T cell receptor beta chains from one sample sequenced in a study of control samples from healthy donors and cancer patients (dated by TCRdb to the early 2020s). Libraries were made using the immunoSEQ multiplex PCR assay. Here the immuneACCESS table is served through TCRdb, limited to in-frame sequences with V and J called. Missing clones are a known gap in these copies; in checked studies unresolved V genes cover under half, and the rest lacks a known reason. Counted in this sample were around 41,000 clones; roughly 94% of them appeared once. About 24% of the sample is in the top ten clones. Specimen: blood. The receptors originated from a man aged 60-69 years in good health.

The chain combines TRBV6-6 with TRBJ1-5; no definite D call. Trimming took 8 bases from V and 3 from J, leaving 11 bases between them. The CDR3 loop spans 13 amino acids. Germline values: CDR1 MNHNY, CDR2 SVGAGI (reference sequence). In DNA, the CDR3 is TGTGCCAGCTTATACCGAGACAATCAGCCCCAGCATTTT. It is translated as CASLYRDNQPQHF.

The chain combines TRBV6-4 with TRBJ1-3; the D is unclear. This CDR3 is 16 amino acids long. The germline V gene encodes CDR1 MRHNA and CDR2 SNTAGT. The ends were cut back, 0 bases at V and 0 bases at J, with 9 bases in the middle. DNA for the CDR3: TGTGCCAGCAGTGACTCGTCGGGAAACTCTGGAAACACCATATATTTT. Amino acid sequence: CASSDSSGNSGNTIYF.

This rearrangement joins TRBV30 to TRBJ1-4; TRBD1 might be the D (5 bases). Per the germline V gene, CDR1 is GTSNPN and CDR2 is SVGIG (reference sequence). V shed 3 bases and J shed 11 bases, with 13 bases lying between them. The CDR3 spans 12 residues. CDR3 region: CAWSASREKLFF. CDR3 in DNA: TGTGCCTGGAGCGCGAGCAGGGAGAAACTGTTTTTT.

This sequence joins TRBV6-5 and TRBJ2-7; D possibly uses TRBD1 or TRBD2 (5 bases each). Deletions cut 7 bases from V and 2 bases from J, with 18 bases between. Germline CDR1 is MNHEY and CDR2 is SVGAGI. CDR3 length: 15 amino acids. The DNA for the CDR3 is TGTGCCAGCATTACCCTAGGGGACGCAGCCTACGAGCAGTACTTC. As protein: CASITLGDAAYEQYF.

V gene TRBV2 combines with J gene TRBJ2-7; 11 bases are a match to TRBD2. The CDR3 spans 14 residues. Losses at the gene ends were 11 bases for V and 1 base for J; bases not matched to a gene: 7. The germline V gene has CDR1 SNHLY and CDR2 FYNNEI. CDR3 loop: CARRSSGRSYEQYF. The CDR3, as DNA: TGTGCCCGACGATCTAGCGGGAGGTCCTACGAGCAGTACTTC.

In this sample, this clone turned up once. The genes are TRBV5-1 and TRBJ2-2; TRBD1 is a possible D gene (6 bases). This CDR3 has 16 amino acids. V was shortened by 4 bases and J by 0 bases, with 13 bases between the two germline ends. Per germline, CDR1 SGHRS and CDR2 YFSETQ. CDR3 DNA: TGCGCCAGCAGCCGAGAACAGGGTTCGAACACCGGGGAGCTGTTTTTT. The encoded protein is CASSREQGSNTGELFF.

The chain couples TRBV7-9 to TRBJ1-1; D remains ambiguous. Germline-derived CDR1 and CDR2 are SEHNR and FQNEAQ (reference sequence). CDR3 length: 13 amino acids. The ends were cut back, 6 bases at V and 5 bases at J, with 13 bases in the middle. DNA for the CDR3: TGTGCCAGCAGTCCCAGAGGGTCTACTGAAGCTTTCTTT. This codes for CASSPRGSTEAFF.

The chain has TRBV6-6 and TRBJ1-4, with 8 bases that match TRBD1. Per germline, CDR1 MNHNY and CDR2 SVGAGI (reference sequence). CDR3 length equals 15 residues. The trim removed 2 bases at V and 10 bases at J, leaving 9 bases unmatched. CDR3 coding DNA: TGTGCCAGCAGTTACCCGGACAGGGAACTCGGAAAACTGTTTTTT. Translation gives CASSYPDRELGKLFF.

The chain employs TRBV30 and TRBJ2-7; D is unresolved. Trimming took off 3 bases at V and 3 bases at J, with 6 bases between the two ends. This CDR3 has 11 residues. Germline V gene data show CDR1 as GTSNPN and CDR2 as SVGIG (reference sequence). CDR3 sequence (DNA): TGTGCCTGGAGCCCCAGCTACGAGCAGTACTTC. Residues: CAWSPSYEQYF.